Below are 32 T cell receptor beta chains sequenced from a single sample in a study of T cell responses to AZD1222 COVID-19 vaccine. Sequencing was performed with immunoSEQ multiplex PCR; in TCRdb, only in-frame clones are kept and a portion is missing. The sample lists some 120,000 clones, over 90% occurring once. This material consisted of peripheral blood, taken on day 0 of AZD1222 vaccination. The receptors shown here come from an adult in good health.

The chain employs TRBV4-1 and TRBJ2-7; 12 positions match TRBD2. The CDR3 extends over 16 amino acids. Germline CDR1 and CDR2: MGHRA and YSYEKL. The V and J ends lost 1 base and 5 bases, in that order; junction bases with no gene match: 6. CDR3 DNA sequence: TGCGCCAGCAGCCAAGTGACTAGCGGGAGTTACAACGAGCAGTACTTC. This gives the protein CASSQVTSGSYNEQYF.

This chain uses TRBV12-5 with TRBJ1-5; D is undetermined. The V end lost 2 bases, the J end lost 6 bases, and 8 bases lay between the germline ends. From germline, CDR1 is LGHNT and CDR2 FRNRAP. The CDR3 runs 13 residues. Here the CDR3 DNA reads TGTGCTAGTGGTTTGTCGGAGGGTCAGCCCCAGCATTTT. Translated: CASGLSEGQPQHF.

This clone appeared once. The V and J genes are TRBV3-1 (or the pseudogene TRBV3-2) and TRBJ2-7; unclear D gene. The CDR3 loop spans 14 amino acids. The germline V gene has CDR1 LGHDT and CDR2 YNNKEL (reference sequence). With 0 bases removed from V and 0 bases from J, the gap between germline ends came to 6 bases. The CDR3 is CASSQDYGSYEQYF. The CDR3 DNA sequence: TGTGCCAGCAGCCAAGACTATGGCTCCTACGAGCAGTACTTC.

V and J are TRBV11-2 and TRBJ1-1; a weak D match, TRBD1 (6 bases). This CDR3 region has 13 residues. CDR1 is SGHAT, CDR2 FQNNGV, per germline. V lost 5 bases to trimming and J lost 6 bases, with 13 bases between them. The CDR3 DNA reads TGTGCCAGCAGCCCGGGGGGGGCCGCTGAAGCTTTCTTT. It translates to CASSPGGAAEAFF.

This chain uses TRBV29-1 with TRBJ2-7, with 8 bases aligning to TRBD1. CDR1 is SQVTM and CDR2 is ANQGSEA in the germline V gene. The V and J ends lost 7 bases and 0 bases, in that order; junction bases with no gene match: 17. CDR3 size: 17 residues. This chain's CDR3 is CSAPTGAPKTSSYEQYF. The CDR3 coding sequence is TGCAGCGCCCCGACAGGGGCCCCAAAGACTAGCTCCTACGAGCAGTACTTC.

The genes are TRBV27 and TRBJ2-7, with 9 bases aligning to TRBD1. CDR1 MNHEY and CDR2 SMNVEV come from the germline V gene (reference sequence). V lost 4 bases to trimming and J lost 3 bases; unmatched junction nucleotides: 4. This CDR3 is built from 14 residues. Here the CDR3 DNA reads TGTGCCAGCAGTTCCTTGGGACAGGGCTACGAGCAGTACTTC. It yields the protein CASSSLGQGYEQYF.

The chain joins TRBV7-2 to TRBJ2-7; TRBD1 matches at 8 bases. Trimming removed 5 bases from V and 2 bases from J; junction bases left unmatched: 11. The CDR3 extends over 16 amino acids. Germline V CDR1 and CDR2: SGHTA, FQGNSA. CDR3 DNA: TGTGCCAGCAGCCTAACAGGGGGGTACTTCGCCTACGAGCAGTACTTC. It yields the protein CASSLTGGYFAYEQYF.

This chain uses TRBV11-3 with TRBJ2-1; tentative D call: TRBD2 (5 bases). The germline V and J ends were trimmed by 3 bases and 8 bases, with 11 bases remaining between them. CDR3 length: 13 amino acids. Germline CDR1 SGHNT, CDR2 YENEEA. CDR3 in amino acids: CASSFGGGYEQFF. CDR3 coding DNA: TGTGCCAGCAGCTTCGGAGGAGGCTATGAGCAGTTCTTC.

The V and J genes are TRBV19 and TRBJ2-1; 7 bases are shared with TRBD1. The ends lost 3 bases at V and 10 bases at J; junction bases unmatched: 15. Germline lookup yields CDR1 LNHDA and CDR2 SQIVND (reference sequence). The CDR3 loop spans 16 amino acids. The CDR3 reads CASSILQGIPAGEQFF. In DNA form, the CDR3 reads TGTGCCAGTAGTATCCTACAGGGGATCCCAGCCGGGGAGCAGTTCTTC.

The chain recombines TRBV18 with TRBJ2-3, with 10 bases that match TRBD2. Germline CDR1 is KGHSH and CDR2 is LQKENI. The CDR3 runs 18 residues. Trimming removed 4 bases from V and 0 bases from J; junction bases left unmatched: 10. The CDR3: CASSRMGTSETSTDTQYF. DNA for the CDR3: TGTGCCAGCTCACGAATGGGGACTAGCGAGACTAGCACAGATACGCAGTATTTT.

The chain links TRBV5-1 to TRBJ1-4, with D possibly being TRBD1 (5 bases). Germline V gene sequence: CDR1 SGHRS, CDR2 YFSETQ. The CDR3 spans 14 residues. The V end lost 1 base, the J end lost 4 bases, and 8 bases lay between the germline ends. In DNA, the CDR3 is TGCGCCAGCAGCTTGTCCGGGGGTAATGAAAAACTGTTTTTT. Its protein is CASSLSGGNEKLFF. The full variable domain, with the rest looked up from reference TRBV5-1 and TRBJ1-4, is KAGVTQTPRYLIKTRGQQVTLSCSPISGHRSVSWYQQTPGQGLQFLFEYFSETQRNKGNFPGRFSGRQFSNSRSEMNVSTLELGDSALYLCASSLSGGNEKLFFGSGTQLSVL.

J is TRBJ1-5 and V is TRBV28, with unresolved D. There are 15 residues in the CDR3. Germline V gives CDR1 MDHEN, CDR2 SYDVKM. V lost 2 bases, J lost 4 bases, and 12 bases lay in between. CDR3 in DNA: TGTGCCAGCAGTTTAGATCAGCGAAGAAATCAGCCCCAGCATTTT. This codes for CASSLDQRRNQPQHF. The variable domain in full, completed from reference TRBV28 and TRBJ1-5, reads DVKVTQSSRYLVKRTGEKVFLECVQDMDHENMFWYRQDPGLGLRLIYFSYDVKMKEKGDIPEGYSVSREKKERFSLILESASTNQTSMYLCASSLDQRRNQPQHFGDGTRLSIL.

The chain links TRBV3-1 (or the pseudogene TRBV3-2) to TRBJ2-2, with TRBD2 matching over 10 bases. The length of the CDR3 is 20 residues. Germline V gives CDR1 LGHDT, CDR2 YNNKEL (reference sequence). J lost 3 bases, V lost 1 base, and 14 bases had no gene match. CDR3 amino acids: CASSQAGTSGIDWYTGELFF. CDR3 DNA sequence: TGTGCCAGCAGCCAAGCAGGAACTAGCGGGATCGATTGGTACACCGGGGAGCTGTTTTTT.

The CDR3 DNA follows: TGTGCCAGCAGCAAAGTCTCGGGGGCGTGTGGCTACACCTTC. It translates to CASSKVSGACGYTF. V is TRBV21-1 and J is TRBJ1-2. TRBV21-1 is listed as a pseudogene. There are 14 residues in the CDR3.

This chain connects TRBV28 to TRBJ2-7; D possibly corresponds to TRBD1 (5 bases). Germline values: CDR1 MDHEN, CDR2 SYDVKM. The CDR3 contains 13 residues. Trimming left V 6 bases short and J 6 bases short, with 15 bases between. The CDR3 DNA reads TGTGCCAGCAGACTTCCCTGGACACCCGAGCAGTACTTC. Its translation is CASRLPWTPEQYF.

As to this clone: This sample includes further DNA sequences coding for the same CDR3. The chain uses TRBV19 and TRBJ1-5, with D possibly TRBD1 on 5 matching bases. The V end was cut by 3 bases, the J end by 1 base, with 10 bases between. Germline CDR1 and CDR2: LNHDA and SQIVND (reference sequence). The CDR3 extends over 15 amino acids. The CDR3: CASSIGGQSNQPQHF. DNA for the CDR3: TGTGCCAGTAGTATCGGGGGTCAGAGCAATCAGCCCCAGCATTTT.

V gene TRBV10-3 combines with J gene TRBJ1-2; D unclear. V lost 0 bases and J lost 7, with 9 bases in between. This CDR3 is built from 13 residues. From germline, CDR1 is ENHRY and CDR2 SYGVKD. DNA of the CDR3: TGTGCCATCAGTGAGTCCCCTCGTAGTGGCTACACCTTC. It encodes CAISESPRSGYTF.

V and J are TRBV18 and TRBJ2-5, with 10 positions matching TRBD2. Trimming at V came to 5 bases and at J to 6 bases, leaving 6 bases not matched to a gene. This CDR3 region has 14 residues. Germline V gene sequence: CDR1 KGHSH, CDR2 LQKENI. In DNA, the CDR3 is TGTGCCAGCTCAACGGGACTAGCGTGGAAGACCCAGTACTTC. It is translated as CASSTGLAWKTQYF.

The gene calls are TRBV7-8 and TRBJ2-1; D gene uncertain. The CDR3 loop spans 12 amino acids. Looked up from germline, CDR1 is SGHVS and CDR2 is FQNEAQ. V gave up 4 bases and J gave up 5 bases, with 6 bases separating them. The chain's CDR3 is CASSYFNNEQFF. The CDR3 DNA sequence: TGTGCCAGCAGCTACTTTAACAATGAGCAGTTCTTC.

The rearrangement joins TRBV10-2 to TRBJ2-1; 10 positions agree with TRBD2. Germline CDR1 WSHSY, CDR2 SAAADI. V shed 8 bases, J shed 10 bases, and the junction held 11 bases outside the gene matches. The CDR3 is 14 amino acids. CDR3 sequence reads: CASDSSGGRGEQFF. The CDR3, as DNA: TGCGCCAGCGACTCTAGCGGGGGCCGTGGGGAGCAGTTCTTC.

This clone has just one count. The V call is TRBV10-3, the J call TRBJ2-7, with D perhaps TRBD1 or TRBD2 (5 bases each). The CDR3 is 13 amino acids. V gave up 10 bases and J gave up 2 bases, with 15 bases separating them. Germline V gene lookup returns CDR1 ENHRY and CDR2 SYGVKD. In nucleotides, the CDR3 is TGTGCCACGAGCCGGGACGAGCCCTACGAGCAGTACTTC. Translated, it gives CATSRDEPYEQYF.

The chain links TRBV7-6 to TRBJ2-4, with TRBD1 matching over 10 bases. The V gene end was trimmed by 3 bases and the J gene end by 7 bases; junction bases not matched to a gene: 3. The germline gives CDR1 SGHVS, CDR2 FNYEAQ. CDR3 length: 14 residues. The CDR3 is CASSLPGQGNIQYF. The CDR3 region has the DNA TGTGCCAGCAGCTTGCCGGGACAGGGGAACATTCAGTACTTC.

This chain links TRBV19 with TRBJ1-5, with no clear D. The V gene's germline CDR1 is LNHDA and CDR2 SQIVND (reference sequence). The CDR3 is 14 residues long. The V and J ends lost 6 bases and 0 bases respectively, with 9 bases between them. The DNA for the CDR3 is TGTGCCAGTAGAAAAACCACTAGCAATCAGCCCCAGCATTTT. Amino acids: CASRKTTSNQPQHF.

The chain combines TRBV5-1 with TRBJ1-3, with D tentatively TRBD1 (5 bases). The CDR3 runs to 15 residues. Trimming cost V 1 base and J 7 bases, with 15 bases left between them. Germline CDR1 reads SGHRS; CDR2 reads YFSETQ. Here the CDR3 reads CASSLYSGSGNTIYF. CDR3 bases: TGCGCCAGCAGCTTGTATTCAGGGAGTGGGAACACCATATATTTT. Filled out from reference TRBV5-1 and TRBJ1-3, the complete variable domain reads KAGVTQTPRYLIKTRGQQVTLSCSPISGHRSVSWYQQTPGQGLQFLFEYFSETQRNKGNFPGRFSGRQFSNSRSEMNVSTLELGDSALYLCASSLYSGSGNTIYFGEGSWLTVV.

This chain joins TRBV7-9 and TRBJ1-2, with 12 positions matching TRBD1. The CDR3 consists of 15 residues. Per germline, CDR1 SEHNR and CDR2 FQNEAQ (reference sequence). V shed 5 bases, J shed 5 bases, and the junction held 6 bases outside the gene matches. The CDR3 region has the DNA TGTGCCAGCAGCCTGGGACAGGGGGCTGCTTATGGCTACACCTTC. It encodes CASSLGQGAAYGYTF.

CDR3 residues: CASSDQVAGELFF. The CDR3 DNA follows: TGTGCCAGCAGTGACCAGGTGGCGGGGGAGCTGTTTTTT. The chain has TRBV6-4 and TRBJ2-2, with D unclear. CDR1 is MRHNA and CDR2 is SNTAGT in the germline V gene. The CDR3 runs 13 residues. V lost 2 bases to trimming and J lost 8 bases, with 9 bases between them.

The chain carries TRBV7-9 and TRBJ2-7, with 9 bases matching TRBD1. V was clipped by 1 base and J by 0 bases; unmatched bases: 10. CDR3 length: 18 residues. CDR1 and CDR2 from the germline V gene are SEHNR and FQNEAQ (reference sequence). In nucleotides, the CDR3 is TGTGCCAGCAGCTTAGGGGGACAGGGCCACCGGGACTCCTACGAGCAGTACTTC. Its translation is CASSLGGQGHRDSYEQYF.

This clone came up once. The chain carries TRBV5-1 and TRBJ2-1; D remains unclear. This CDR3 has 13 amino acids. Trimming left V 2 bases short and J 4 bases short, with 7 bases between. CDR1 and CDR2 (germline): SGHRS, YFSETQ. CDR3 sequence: CASSFGFYNEQFF. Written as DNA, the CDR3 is TGCGCCAGCAGCTTCGGGTTTTACAATGAGCAGTTCTTC.

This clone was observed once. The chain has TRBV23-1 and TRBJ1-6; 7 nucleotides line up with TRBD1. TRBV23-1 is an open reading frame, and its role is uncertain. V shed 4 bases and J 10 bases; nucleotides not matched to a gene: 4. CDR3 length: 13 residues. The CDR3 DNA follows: TGCGCCAGCAGTCGCGACAGGGAATCACCCCTCCACTTT. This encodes CASSRDRESPLHF.

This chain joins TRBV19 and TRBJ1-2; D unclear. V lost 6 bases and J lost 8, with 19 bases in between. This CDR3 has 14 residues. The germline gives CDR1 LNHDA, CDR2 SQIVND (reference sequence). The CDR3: CASRSDFGMRGYTF. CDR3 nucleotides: TGTGCCAGTAGATCAGACTTCGGTATGCGGGGCTACACCTTC.

CDR3 residues: CASSSGLSYNEQFF. The CDR3 DNA sequence: TGTGCCAGCAGTTCCGGACTATCTTACAATGAGCAGTTCTTC. The chain couples TRBV2 to TRBJ2-1, with TRBD2 as a possible D gene (6 bases). The V end lost 5 bases, the J end lost 4 bases, and 12 bases lay between the germline ends. The CDR3 has 14 amino acids. The germline V gene encodes CDR1 SNHLY and CDR2 FYNNEI.

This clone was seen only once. CDR3 sequence: CASSEGGRPNQPQHF. The CDR3 DNA is TGTGCCAGCAGTGAAGGGGGCAGGCCGAATCAGCCCCAGCATTTT. This sequence joins TRBV2 and TRBJ1-5; a weak D match, TRBD1 (5 bases). V was pared by 1 base and J by 4 bases, with 11 bases between. Per germline, CDR1 SNHLY and CDR2 FYNNEI. CDR3 length: 15 amino acids. Based on the CDR3 plus reference TRBV2 and TRBJ1-5, the full variable domain is EPEVTQTPSHQVTQMGQEVILRCVPISNHLYFYWYRQILGQKVEFLVSFYNNEISEKSEIFDDQFSVERPDGSNFTLKIRSTKLEDSAMYFCASSEGGRPNQPQHFGDGTRLSIL.